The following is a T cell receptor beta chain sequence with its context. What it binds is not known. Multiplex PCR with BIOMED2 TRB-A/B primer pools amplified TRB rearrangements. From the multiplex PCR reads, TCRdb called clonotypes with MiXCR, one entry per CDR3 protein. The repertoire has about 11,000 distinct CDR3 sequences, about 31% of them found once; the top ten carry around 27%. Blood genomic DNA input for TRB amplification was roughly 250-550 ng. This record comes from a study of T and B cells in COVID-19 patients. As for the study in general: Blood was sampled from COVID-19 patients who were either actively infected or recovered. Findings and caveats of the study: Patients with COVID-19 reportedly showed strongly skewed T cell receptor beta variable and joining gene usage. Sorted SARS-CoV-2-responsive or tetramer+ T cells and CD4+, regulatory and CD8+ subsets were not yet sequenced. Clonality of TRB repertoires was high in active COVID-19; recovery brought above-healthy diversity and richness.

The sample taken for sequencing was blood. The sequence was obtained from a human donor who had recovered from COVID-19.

The DNA of the CDR3 is TGTGCCAGCAGCCCGATAAAGCGGTTCCAGCGGGAGGATATTTACGAGCAGTACGTC. This encodes CASSPIKRFQREDIYEQYV. This chain links TRBV21-1 with TRBJ2-7; the D call of TRBD2 is as the table states it, not checked on the DNA. TRBV21-1 is listed as a pseudogene. There are 19 residues in the CDR3.